This T cell receptor (beta chain) was sequenced during a study of shared clonotypes between healthy human individuals. For the study at large: Contributing individuals were two females and a few males aged 18 to 49.

Using immunoSEQ multiplex PCR, the repertoire was profiled, and TCRdb retains in-frame clones only, with some absent. The profile shows about 1 million clones, roughly 70% of them singletons. Trimming pared 0 bases from V and 1 base from J, leaving 6 bases between. Germline values: CDR1 LGHNT, CDR2 FRNRAP. The CDR3 contains 15 residues. The chain joins TRBV12-5 to TRBJ2-2, with D possibly being TRBD1 (5 bases). Sequencing was carried out using memory CD4+ T cells sorted from blood. The subset is: CD45RA-negative fraction. The source is a man between 18 and 35 years old in good health. The CDR3 DNA sequence: TGTGCTAGTGGTTTGGTTACAGGGAACACCGGGGAGCTGTTTTTT. Protein product: CASGLVTGNTGELFF. Full variable domain (remainder filled in from reference TRBV12-5 and TRBJ2-2): DARVTQTPRHKVTEMGQEVTMRCQPILGHNTVFWYRQTMMQGLELLAYFRNRAPLDDSGMPKDRFSAEMPDATLATLKIQPSEPRDSAVYFCASGLVTGNTGELFFGEGSRLTVL.